This T cell receptor (beta chain) originates from a study of lymphopenia after photon versus proton radiotherapy (dated by TCRdb to between 2018 and 2020). Turning to the overall study: The study compared the immunological effects of photon versus proton radiation therapy in patients with gastrointestinal tumors who developed high-grade lymphopenia. A cohort of around 18 patients with gastrointestinal tumors who received either photon or proton therapy and subsequently developed lymphopenia was included. The goal of the study was to describe how the two radiation modalities differ in their effects on the immune system. Broader findings and caveats from the paper: Across the cohort, an inverse correlation was found between a larger post-nadir drop in TCR diversity and overall survival time among patients who died. Proton-treated patients stayed relatively stable during treatment, while photon-treated patients lost naive T cells and TCR diversity and gained effector/memory populations. The survival association was assessed only in patients who died, and the authors presented better survival with proton therapy as a possibility rather than a demonstrated result. After the lymphocyte count nadir, photon-treated repertoires showed oligoclonal expansion, especially of CD8+ Temra cells, which drove the drop in diversity.

As concerns this clone: Its cognate antigen has yet to be identified. No clone much larger than this one lies a single base away; base qualities are absent.

Library preparation was by the immunoSEQ multiplex PCR assay. T cell repertoires were profiled by deep sequencing of rearranged TCR beta loci, alongside multiparametric flow cytometry. TCRdb re-hosts the immuneACCESS table, in-frame sequences only. Its copies lack some clones; in the studies checked, an unresolved V gene accounts for under half of them, and the cause for the rest is not known. The sample profile shows 70,000 or so clones; roughly 93% of them were found once. Around 2.6% of the sample goes to the ten largest clones. The germline V gene (reference sequence) supplies CDR1 SEHNR and CDR2 FQNEAQ. The CDR3 holds 16 amino acids from the cysteine to the phenylalanine. Here the CDR3 DNA is all that survives: 48 bases in frame from base 1. After removal of 2 bases from V and 5 bases from J, the junction retains 6 bases not matched to a gene.

The sequenced sample was peripheral blood, obtained from a patient treated with photon-based radiotherapy. The chain was built from TRBV7-9 and TRBJ2-1, with 10 bases matching TRBD1. This clonotype was obtained from a woman aged 70-85 years with pancreatic cancer. Here is the DNA: TGTGCCAGCAGCTTAACCCTCGGACAGGGGGACAATGAGCAGTTCTTC. The translation is CASSLTLGQGDNEQFF.